Listed below are T cell receptor beta chains from one sample, sequenced in a study of a mutant IDH1 vaccine in newly diagnosed glioma. Produced via immunoSEQ multiplex PCR; TCRdb's table is partial and in-frame only. The sample lists approximately 60,000 clones; roughly 82% were seen once. Antigens of these TCRs are unknown. The sequencing here drew on PBMCs, taken from a glioma patient whose treatment included an IDH1 peptide vaccine. The source of these receptors is a woman between 18 and 29 years old with glioma. Some clones in this sample may be carry-over from other donors' samples. Both conserved end residues are part of each CDR3. The D gene is left open where the match is weak. Not every row has a clone size; where given, it reads once, few, many or a size class.

clone_size,cdr3_length,d_call,j_call,v_call,cdr3_aa,cdr3_nt
-,13,-,TRBJ1-1,TRBV5-5,CASSEGHFTEAFF,TGTGCCAGCAGCGAGGGACACTTCACTGAAGCTTTCTTT
once,15,TRBD2,TRBJ2-5,TRBV6-1,CASSSGLAGVETQYF,TGTGCCAGCAGCTCGGGACTAGCGGGAGTAGAGACCCAGTACTTC
-,14,-,TRBJ1-1,TRBV5-1,CASSLFGTNTEAFF,TGCGCCAGCAGCCTCTTCGGCACGAACACTGAAGCTTTCTTT
-,12,-,TRBJ1-2,TRBV5-6,CASSKTVSGYTF,TGTGCCAGCAGCAAGACAGTCTCTGGCTACACCTTC
-,14,-,TRBJ1-1,TRBV4-1,CASSLTDRNTEAFF,TGCGCCAGCAGCCTAACCGACAGGAACACTGAAGCTTTCTTT
-,15,-,TRBJ1-1,TRBV6-5,CASSYGPQGRTEAFF,TGTGCCAGCAGTTACGGTCCACAGGGCCGCACTGAAGCTTTCTTT
-,15,-,TRBJ1-1,TRBV2,CASSEGWTANTEAFF,TGTGCCAGCAGTGAAGGCTGGACAGCGAACACTGAAGCTTTCTTT
-,16,-,TRBJ1-5,TRBV4-1,CASSPFPGKSNQPQHF,TGCGCCAGCAGCCCCTTCCCCGGGAAGAGCAATCAGCCCCAGCATTTT
-,15,-,TRBJ1-2,TRBV10-3,CAISDGTATNYGYTF,TGTGCCATCAGTGACGGCACAGCCACTAACTATGGCTACACCTTC
-,14,-,TRBJ2-7,TRBV27,CASRGALSSYEQYF,TGTGCCAGCAGAGGTGCTTTGAGCTCCTACGAGCAGTACTTC
-,16,TRBD1,TRBJ1-6,TRBV5-6,CASSLAGQGSYSPLHF,TGTGCCAGCAGCTTGGCCGGACAGGGTAGTTATTCACCCCTCCACTTT
-,15,TRBD1,TRBJ1-5,TRBV19,CASSIDRGNNQPQHF,TGTGCCAGTAGTATCGACAGGGGCAACAATCAGCCCCAGCATTTT
-,11,-,TRBJ1-2,TRBV29-1,CSVDRDYGYTF,TGCAGCGTTGACAGGGATTATGGCTACACCTTC
once,13,-,TRBJ2-7,TRBV19,CASSIVGADEQYF,TGTGCCAGTAGTATTGTGGGAGCGGACGAGCAGTACTTC
-,15,-,TRBJ1-4,TRBV7-2,CASSLRTIASEKLFF,TGTGCCAGCAGCTTAAGGACAATCGCGAGCGAAAAACTGTTTTTT
once,14,-,TRBJ1-1,TRBV29-1,CSARRAESNTEAFF,TGCAGCGCCCGGCGGGCAGAGTCGAACACTGAAGCTTTCTTT
-,11,-,TRBJ1-2,TRBV20-1,CSASAGSGYTF,TGCAGTGCTAGTGCGGGTTCGGGCTACACCTTC
once,11,-,TRBJ1-1,TRBV20-1,CSARLITEAFF,TGCAGTGCTAGATTAATCACTGAAGCTTTCTTT
-,15,TRBD1,TRBJ1-1,TRBV11-2,CASSSGQGSRTEAFF,TGTGCCAGCAGCTCGGGACAGGGATCGAGGACTGAAGCTTTCTTT
-,15,TRBD2,TRBJ2-5,TRBV15,CATSPRLAGEETQYF,TGTGCCACCAGCCCCCGACTAGCGGGGGAAGAGACCCAGTACTTC
-,13,-,TRBJ1-1,TRBV19,CASSMGGNTEAFF,TGTGCCAGTAGTATGGGGGGGAACACTGAAGCTTTCTTT
few,14,-,TRBJ1-1,TRBV5-1,CASSSTGGGTEAFF,TGCGCCAGCAGTTCTACAGGAGGAGGGACTGAAGCTTTCTTT
-,14,-,TRBJ2-1,TRBV6-5,CASSPWTDLNEQFF,TGTGCCAGCAGTCCTTGGACAGACTTGAATGAGCAGTTCTTC
-,14,-,TRBJ2-1,TRBV6-4,CASSLRGVYNEQFF,TGTGCCAGCAGTCTCCGAGGGGTCTACAATGAGCAGTTCTTC
-,14,-,TRBJ1-1,TRBV4-1,CASSQGVYPTEAFF,TGCGCCAGCAGCCAAGGGGTGTACCCCACTGAAGCTTTCTTT
few,14,-,TRBJ1-5,TRBV5-6,CASSRAGTNQPQHF,TGTGCCAGCAGCCGAGCCGGGACCAATCAGCCCCAGCATTTT
-,14,-,TRBJ1-5,TRBV30,CAWSVGRSNQPQHF,TGTGCCTGGAGTGTGGGTAGGAGCAATCAGCCCCAGCATTTT
-,17,TRBD2,TRBJ2-5,TRBV7-8,CASSTRTSGRAIETQYF,TGTGCCAGCAGCACGAGGACTAGCGGGAGGGCGATCGAGACCCAGTACTTC
-,13,-,TRBJ2-5,TRBV25-1,CASRPDYGETQYF,TGTGCCAGCAGGCCCGACTACGGAGAGACCCAGTACTTC
-,16,-,TRBJ1-5,TRBV4-1,CASSQGGRHSNQPQHF,TGCGCCAGCAGCCAAGGGGGGCGGCATAGCAATCAGCCCCAGCATTTT
-,14,TRBD2,TRBJ2-2,TRBV29-1,CSGRLATNTGELFF,TGCAGCGGCCGACTAGCAACGAACACCGGGGAGCTGTTTTTT
-,14,-,TRBJ2-5,TRBV15,CATSRDPGGKTQYF,TGTGCCACCAGCAGAGATCCCGGAGGAAAGACCCAGTACTTC
-,15,TRBD1,TRBJ2-2,TRBV5-1,CASSFRQGDAGELFF,TGCGCCAGCAGCTTTAGACAGGGTGATGCCGGGGAGCTGTTTTTT
-,13,TRBD1,TRBJ1-1,TRBV7-8,CASSSTGLGEAFF,TGTGCCAGCAGCTCGACAGGGTTGGGGGAAGCTTTCTTT
once,14,-,TRBJ2-3,TRBV29-1,CSVPETGPTDTQYF,TGCAGCGTTCCGGAGACAGGACCCACAGATACGCAGTATTTT
-,14,TRBD1,TRBJ1-1,TRBV6-1,CASSMDRGNTEAFF,TGTGCCAGCAGCATGGACAGGGGGAACACTGAAGCTTTCTTT
-,13,TRBD2,TRBJ2-7,TRBV5-4,CASSLGGGREQYF,TGTGCCAGCAGCTTGGGGGGGGGTCGGGAGCAGTACTTC
once,15,TRBD2,TRBJ2-3,TRBV6-4,CASSRERGGLDTQYF,TGTGCCAGCAGTCGGGAGCGGGGGGGCCTAGATACGCAGTATTTT
-,15,-,TRBJ2-1,TRBV10-1,CASSKLRELNNEQFF,TGCGCCAGCAGTAAATTGAGGGAATTGAACAATGAGCAGTTCTTC
few,10,-,TRBJ1-3,TRBV30,CAWSGNTIYF,TGTGCCTGGAGTGGAAACACCATATATTTT
-,16,-,TRBJ1-3,TRBV6-1,CASSAGAAAQGNTIYF,TGTGCCAGCAGTGCCGGGGCCGCCGCTCAAGGAAACACCATATATTTT
-,15,-,TRBJ1-2,TRBV5-8,CASSLEGLAHYGYTF,TGTGCCAGCAGCTTGGAGGGTTTGGCTCACTATGGCTACACCTTC
-,18,TRBD1,TRBJ1-3,TRBV5-1,CASSSISTGTGGRNTIYF,TGCGCCAGCAGCTCGATATCCACCGGGACAGGGGGCCGAAACACCATATATTTT
-,15,-,TRBJ2-1,TRBV4-1,CASSQGGSQEGEQFF,TGCGCCAGCAGCCAAGGGGGGTCCCAAGAGGGGGAGCAGTTCTTC
once,14,-,TRBJ1-2,TRBV5-1,CASSFSGGNYGYTF,TGCGCCAGCAGCTTTTCCGGCGGTAACTATGGCTACACCTTC
once,13,-,TRBJ1-1,TRBV5-6,CASNPRVGIEAFF,TGTGCCAGCAACCCCAGGGTGGGCATTGAAGCTTTCTTT
-,14,TRBD1,TRBJ1-2,TRBV19,CASSGTGGGYGYTF,TGTGCCAGTAGCGGGACAGGGGGCGGCTATGGCTACACCTTC